This T cell receptor (beta chain) was sequenced in a study of T cell repertoires in cytomegalovirus infection. Study in general: The public TCR beta signatures pointed to both CMV infection and matching HLA type. Points from the study as a whole: Clonotypes of TCR beta that were HLA-C-restricted and CMV-specific dominated the ex vivo response. Cumulative frequency of public TCR beta families picked out carriers of CMV plus the relevant HLA.

This clonotype was seen repeatedly, ten times or more. Antigen unknown. TCRdb recomputed calls from the reads with MiXCR, one row per CDR3 protein. The sample has around 120,000 distinct CDR3 sequences; around 25% are singletons. This clonotype was sampled from a human donor in good health (CMV status not recorded). Some clones in this sample may be carry-over from other donors' samples. Sequencing input: PBMCs, sequenced either directly or after in vitro stimulation (not recorded which).

The CDR3 region has the DNA TGTGCCAGCAGCTTAGCCATCGGACAGGGGGCAGGGGAGCAGTACTTC. Its translation: CASSLAIGQGAGEQYF. The chain has TRBV7-2 and TRBJ2-7; TRBD1 matches at 11 bases. Germline CDR1 is SGHTA and CDR2 is FQGNSA. With V trimmed by 0 bases and J by 7 bases, 8 bases remained unmatched. CDR3 length: 16 residues. Based on the CDR3 plus reference TRBV7-2 and TRBJ2-7, the full variable domain is GAGVSQSPSNKVTEKGKDVELRCDPISGHTALYWYRQSLGQGLEFLIYFQGNSAPDKSGLPSDRFSAERTGGSVSTLTIQRTQQEDSAVYLCASSLAIGQGAGEQYFGPGTRLTVT.